One T cell receptor beta chain is described in this entry. Profiled with immunoSEQ multiplex PCR; TCRdb holds only in-frame clones, not every one. Found here are about 69,000 clones, around 85% of them singletons; the top ten hold under 6.5%. These data belong to a study of OX40 agonist ivuxolimab in advanced cancers. Germline trimming cut 5 bases from V and 0 bases from J; bases unmatched to any gene: 11. This CDR3 region has 18 residues. Germline V gene lookup returns CDR1 KGHSH and CDR2 LQKENI. This chain connects TRBV18 to TRBJ2-1, with TRBD2 matching 9 bases. Here the sequenced sample was CD4+ or CD8+ T cells sorted from blood, taken in a trial of the OX40 agonist ivuxolimab. The origin of this receptor is an adult with an advanced solid tumor such as melanoma, head and neck, liver or kidney cancer. The CDR3, as DNA: TGTGCCAGCTCAAGCAGGGGTAGCGGGAGTTCCTCCTACAATGAGCAGTTCTTC. It yields the protein CASSSRGSGSSSYNEQFF.